These T cell receptor beta chains were read from a single sample in a study. Each CDR3 protein gets one entry after TCRdb re-called the 5' RACE reads with MiXCR. Here the sample spans roughly 45,000 distinct CDR3 sequences, approximately 28% being singletons. The sequenced sample was tumor-infiltrating memory CD4+ T cells sorted from the breast tumor. The receptors come from a female donor with breast cancer. The CDR3 runs from the conserved cysteine through the conserved F or W. Each record gives: D gene, clone size, J gene, CDR3 length, V gene, CDR3 protein, CDR3 DNA. A D gene is named only where the DNA matches it firmly. The size entry is marked missing in some rows and otherwise reads once, few, many or a size class.

>NA|many|TRBJ2-7|15|TRBV28
CASSLWEDPSYEQYF
TGTGCCAGCAGTTTATGGGAGGATCCATCCTACGAGCAGTACTTC
>NA|few|TRBJ2-5|14|TRBV7-3
CASSLAGMGETQYF
TGTGCCAGCAGCTTAGCCGGGATGGGAGAGACCCAGTACTTC
>NA|many|TRBJ2-3|14|TRBV20-1
CSARSGGDTDTQYF
TGCAGTGCTAGGTCGGGCGGGGACACAGATACGCAGTATTTT
>NA|NA|TRBJ1-2|13|TRBV30
CAWSSTLRGGYTF
TGTGCCTGGAGTTCCACACTCCGAGGAGGCTACACCTTC
>TRBD2|few|TRBJ2-7|13|TRBV4-1
CASSLGTSGSKYF
TGCGCCAGCAGCCTTGGGACTAGCGGGAGTAAGTACTTC
>TRBD1|few|TRBJ2-5|14|TRBV24-1
CATSEGRGQETQYF
TGTGCCACCAGTGAAGGTAGGGGGCAGGAGACCCAGTACTTC
>TRBD1|few|TRBJ1-5|13|TRBV27
CASQDRANQPQHF
TGTGCCAGTCAGGACAGGGCAAATCAGCCCCAGCATTTT
>NA|few|TRBJ1-2|14|TRBV2
CASIYGTLKDGYTF
TGTGCCAGTATATACGGGACACTCAAGGATGGCTACACCTTC
>TRBD1|few|TRBJ2-3|15|TRBV20-1
CSARWGTVSTDTQYF
TGCAGTGCTAGATGGGGGACAGTAAGCACAGATACGCAGTATTTT
>NA|NA|TRBJ1-2|19|TRBV7-2
CASSRTDGEWPQQGYGYTF
TGTGCCAGCAGCCGGACGGACGGGGAGTGGCCCCAACAAGGCTATGGCTACACCTTC
>NA|NA|TRBJ1-1|15|TRBV4-1
CASSHRMGIGTEAFF
TGCGCCAGCAGCCATCGGATGGGGATCGGCACTGAAGCTTTCTTT
>NA|few|TRBJ2-5|13|TRBV9
CASSVQGQETQYF
TGTGCCAGCAGCGTACAGGGGCAAGAGACCCAGTACTTC
>NA|many|TRBJ2-7|13|TRBV7-9
CASSPTPGNEQYF
TGTGCCAGCAGCCCTACCCCAGGAAACGAGCAGTACTTC
>NA|NA|TRBJ1-5|14|TRBV20-1
CSARDFSGDQPQHF
TGCAGTGCTAGAGATTTCTCTGGGGATCAGCCCCAGCATTTT
>TRBD2|NA|TRBJ2-3|16|TRBV11-3
CASSPGLAGAPDTQYF
TGTGCCAGCAGCCCTGGACTAGCGGGAGCCCCAGATACGCAGTATTTT
>TRBD2|few|TRBJ2-7|14|TRBV10-1
CASSPGLAGSEQYF
TGCGCCAGCAGTCCGGGACTAGCGGGATCTGAGCAGTACTTC
>NA|many|TRBJ1-1|11|TRBV10-3
CAIMGNTEAFF
TGTGCCATCATGGGGAACACTGAAGCTTTCTTT
>TRBD1|few|TRBJ2-3|13|TRBV11-2
CASSLEDRVTQYF
TGTGCCAGCAGCTTAGAAGACAGGGTCACGCAGTATTTT
>NA|few|TRBJ2-1|16|TRBV7-6
CASSRNPTSSYNEQFF
TGTGCCAGCAGCCGTAATCCGACAAGCTCCTACAATGAGCAGTTCTTC
>TRBD1|NA|TRBJ1-2|15|TRBV4-2
CASSQGGDSIYGYTF
TGTGCCAGCAGCCAGGGAGGGGACAGCATTTATGGCTACACCTTC
>NA|few|TRBJ1-5|13|TRBV10-3
CAISWGENQPQHF
TGTGCCATCAGTTGGGGCGAGAATCAGCCCCAGCATTTT